The 8 T cell receptor beta chains in this list originate from one sample, sequenced in a study of monozygotic twins with inflammatory bowel disease. After re-calling the 5' RACE reads, TCRdb lists one entry per CDR3 protein, DNA absent. The listing records 440,000 or so distinct CDR3 sequences. Sequencing was performed on blood. These TCRs come from a human donor with ulcerative colitis or Crohn's disease, or a healthy co-twin of an affected twin (not recorded which).

The V and J genes are TRBV19 and TRBJ1-5; checking the TCRdb D call of TRBD1 is not possible without DNA. Germline values: CDR1 LNHDA, CDR2 SQIVND (reference sequence). There are 14 residues in the CDR3. This CDR3 is CASSIPGQNQPQHF.

This sequence joins TRBV20-1 and TRBJ2-7; TCRdb returns TRBD2, unconfirmable since there is no DNA. Germline V CDR1 and CDR2: DFQATT, SNEGSKA (reference sequence). CDR3 length equals 15 residues. CDR3 sequence reads: CSAGLAGASTGEQYF.

V gene TRBV11-1 combines with J gene TRBJ2-1; TCRdb names TRBD1, which stays unverified in the absence of DNA. The germline V gene has CDR1 SGHAT and CDR2 FQDESV (reference sequence). This CDR3 has 18 residues. Here the CDR3 reads CARPGQGKRGHGTNEQFF.

The chain has TRBV28 and TRBJ2-2; TCRdb gives TRBD2 as the D gene, but with no DNA this cannot be confirmed. Germline-derived CDR1 and CDR2 are MDHEN and SYDVKM. The CDR3 extends over 13 amino acids. CDR3 in amino acids: CASRPGLSGELFF.

This chain links TRBV7-9 with TRBJ2-7; TCRdb selects TRBD1, and the lack of DNA leaves this call unchecked. Germline-derived CDR1 and CDR2 are SEHNR and FQNEAQ (reference sequence). The CDR3 spans 14 residues. Here the CDR3 reads CASTSTGGNYEQYF.

The chain has TRBV7-2 and TRBJ1-5; TCRdb reports TRBD1, a call that lacks DNA to check it against. The CDR3 consists of 15 residues. Germline CDR1 SGHTA, CDR2 FQGNSA. The CDR3 sequence is CASSSGQVGNQPQHF.

V gene TRBV20-1 combines with J gene TRBJ2-1; TCRdb's D gene call, TRBD2, goes unchecked for lack of DNA. The CDR3 extends over 16 amino acids. In germline, CDR1 is DFQATT, CDR2 SNEGSKA (reference sequence). CDR3: CSPRVLAESTYNEQFF.

V gene TRBV5-1 combines with J gene TRBJ2-7; the D gene TCRdb calls, TRBD2, cannot be checked with no DNA. The CDR3 sequence is 15 residues long. Germline V gene sequence: CDR1 SGHRS, CDR2 YFSETQ. CDR3 amino acids: CASSFDGSRTYEQYF.